The 27 T cell receptor beta chains below all came from one sample that was sequenced in a study of Ad26.COV2.S vaccination and SARS-CoV-2 variants. This sample's treatment: over 15 received Ad26.COV2.S at low or high dose, single or two shots; about five received placebo; per-sample allocation not given. Repertoires come from day 63 after the first vaccine or placebo injection. Only in-frame clones appear in the TCRdb table, and some are missing; sequencing was by immunoSEQ multiplex PCR. The repertoire holds roughly 300,000 clones, with about 89% as singletons. This material consisted of peripheral blood, taken in a trial of Ad26.COV2.S vaccine versus placebo. The receptors here all came from a person between 18 and 59 years old who received the Ad26.COV2.S COVID-19 vaccine or a placebo.

The J gene is TRBJ1-2, the V gene TRBV6-5, with a possible D match to TRBD1 (5 bases). Per the germline V gene, CDR1 is MNHEY and CDR2 is SVGAGI. The CDR3 length is 15 residues. Trimming removed 6 bases at V and 1 base at J, with 15 bases between. The CDR3, as DNA: TGTGCCAGCAGGGTACGGGGGAATGGTAACTATGGCTACACCTTC. This encodes CASRVRGNGNYGYTF.

This chain's CDR3 is CASSPMGAWETQYF. The CDR3 DNA is TGTGCCAGCAGCCCCATGGGGGCTTGGGAGACCCAGTACTTC. This chain joins TRBV5-4 and TRBJ2-5, with D maybe TRBD1 (6 bases). The germline V and J ends were trimmed by 4 bases and 5 bases, with 15 bases remaining between them. Per germline, CDR1 SGHNT and CDR2 YYREEE (reference sequence). CDR3 length equals 14 residues.

The CDR3 reads CATSEARLAGGTEQFF. DNA of the CDR3: TGTGCCACCAGTGAAGCCAGACTAGCGGGGGGGACTGAGCAGTTCTTC. This chain uses TRBV24-1 with TRBJ2-1, with 14 positions matching TRBD2. Germline values: CDR1 KGHDR, CDR2 SFDVKD. This CDR3 has 16 residues. V dropped 4 bases and J dropped 9; count of bases not matched to a gene: 7.

The CDR3 loop reads CASSLPGGSYNEQFF. The CDR3, as DNA: TGCGCCAGCAGCTTGCCGGGGGGCTCCTACAATGAGCAGTTCTTC. The V call is TRBV5-1, the J call TRBJ2-1; 7 bases fit TRBD2. V shed 1 base, J shed 0 bases, and the junction held 1 base outside the gene matches. The CDR3 extends over 15 amino acids. CDR1 and CDR2 (germline): SGHRS, YFSETQ.

V and J are TRBV5-4 and TRBJ2-7, with TRBD2 matching 8 bases. CDR1 is SGHNT, CDR2 YYREEE, per germline (reference sequence). V lost 3 bases and J lost 4; bases outside the gene matches: 6. CDR3 length: 14 residues. Here the CDR3 reads CASSSGTRSYEQYF. CDR3 DNA sequence: TGTGCCAGCAGCTCCGGGACTAGAAGTTACGAGCAGTACTTC.

This chain connects TRBV19 to TRBJ1-2; D is ambiguous. Germline V gene lookup returns CDR1 LNHDA and CDR2 SQIVND (reference sequence). The CDR3 has 13 residues. Trimming left V 2 bases short and J 3 bases short, with 7 bases between. The CDR3 region is CASSITKYYGYTF. The CDR3 DNA reads as TGTGCCAGTAGTATAACAAAATACTATGGCTACACCTTC. Looking up the rest from reference TRBV19 and TRBJ1-2 gives the full variable domain: DGGITQSPKYLFRKEGQNVTLSCEQNLNHDAMYWYRQDPGQGLRLIYYSQIVNDFQKGDIAEGYSVSREKKESFPLTVTSAQKNPTAFYLCASSITKYYGYTFGSGTRLTVV.

This clone was counted once. V gene TRBV7-9 combines with J gene TRBJ1-2; D perhaps matches TRBD1 (6 bases). Between the trimmed V and J ends, which lost 2 bases and 4 bases, there was a span of 11 bases. CDR1 and CDR2 from the germline V gene are SEHNR and FQNEAQ (reference sequence). The CDR3 is 14 amino acids. CDR3 nucleotides: TGTGCCAGCAGCTTACCGGGGGGCTCCTATGGCTACACCTTC. Protein sequence: CASSLPGGSYGYTF.

This clone was observed a few times. This chain connects TRBV7-2 to TRBJ1-4; no clear D gene. V was shortened by 1 base and J by 3 bases, with 18 bases between the two germline ends. Germline V gene sequence: CDR1 SGHTA, CDR2 FQGNSA. CDR3 size: 18 residues. Written as DNA, the CDR3 is TGTGCCAGCAGCTTAGGTGGGAATTTAAGGTCGGCTAATGAAAAACTGTTTTTT. Amino acid sequence: CASSLGGNLRSANEKLFF.

J is TRBJ1-3 and V is TRBV7-2; D may be TRBD1 (6 bases). Per germline, CDR1 SGHTA and CDR2 FQGNSA. Deletions cut 5 bases from V and 11 bases from J, with 16 bases between. The CDR3 extends over 13 amino acids. In DNA form, the CDR3 reads TGTGCCAGCAGCCGGGCGCGCAGGGGCCCCATATATTTT. Translation gives CASSRARRGPIYF.

The rearrangement links TRBV5-1 to TRBJ2-4; 8 bases are a match to TRBD2. Per germline, CDR1 SGHRS and CDR2 YFSETQ. The CDR3 is 16 residues long. Trimming cost V 1 base and J 7 bases; bases outside gene matches: 10. The CDR3 DNA reads TGCGCCAGCAGCTTGTTAGCGGGAAAAAGGAGGAACATTCAGTACTTC. This gives the protein CASSLLAGKRRNIQYF.

The V and J genes are TRBV19 and TRBJ1-3; 9 nucleotides line up with TRBD1. Trimming cost V 8 bases and J 4 bases; bases outside gene matches: 6. The CDR3 covers 14 residues. Germline V gene data show CDR1 as LNHDA and CDR2 as SQIVND (reference sequence). CDR3: CASGDRDLGNTIYF. Written as DNA, the CDR3 is TGTGCCAGTGGGGACAGGGACCTCGGAAACACCATATATTTT.

To note about this clone: Sequence at one end of the junction differs from germline and may be a read error. This sequence joins TRBV5-1 and TRBJ2-7; possibly TRBD2 for D (8 bases). CDR1 is SGHRS, CDR2 YFSETQ, per germline. The CDR3 runs to 16 residues. In DNA form, the CDR3 reads TGCGCCAGCAGCCCGGGGGGGACAGATCTCTCCCACGAGCAGTACTTC. The encoded protein is CASSPGGTDLSHEQYF.

This sequence joins TRBV6-5 and TRBJ2-5; 11 nucleotides line up with TRBD2. The V gene end was trimmed by 5 bases and the J gene end by 2 bases; junction bases not matched to a gene: 4. The CDR3 contains 15 residues. From germline, CDR1 is MNHEY and CDR2 SVGAGI. The CDR3 nucleotides read TGTGCCAGCAGTAGAATAGCGGGGGGGCAAGAGACCCAGTACTTC. Translation: CASSRIAGGQETQYF.

The V gene is TRBV30, the J gene TRBJ1-6; D is perhaps TRBD1 (6 bases). With 3 bases removed from V and 6 bases from J, the gap between germline ends came to 9 bases. The CDR3 spans 13 residues. Germline CDR1 GTSNPN, CDR2 SVGIG (reference sequence). This CDR3 reads CAWRGQSNSPLHF. In DNA form, the CDR3 reads TGTGCCTGGAGGGGACAATCTAATTCACCCCTCCACTTT.

This chain connects TRBV2 to TRBJ1-1; no clear D gene. In germline, CDR1 is SNHLY, CDR2 FYNNEI. The CDR3 is made up of 15 amino acids. Trimming stripped 5 bases from V and 4 bases from J, with 17 bases between. DNA of the CDR3: TGTGCCAGCAGTCTCTACGGGATCGGGCGCACTGAAGCTTTCTTT. Its translation: CASSLYGIGRTEAFF.

J is TRBJ1-5 and V is TRBV27; weak D call: TRBD1 (5 bases). Germline CDR1 MNHEY, CDR2 SMNVEV (reference sequence). The CDR3 sequence is 15 residues long. The V end lost 5 bases, the J end lost 9 bases, and 20 bases lay between the germline ends. The CDR3 loop is CASSPAGPGSRPQHF. The CDR3, as DNA: TGTGCCAGCAGTCCGGCGGGACCCGGGTCGCGGCCCCAGCATTTT.

The V call is TRBV15, the J call TRBJ2-3; the D is unclear. The germline CDR1 and CDR2 sequences are LNHNV and YYDKDF (reference sequence). CDR3 size: 14 residues. V was cut by 3 bases and J by 1 base, with 8 bases left in between. The CDR3 region is CATSRTGGTDTQYF. DNA for the CDR3: TGTGCCACCAGCAGGACTGGAGGCACAGATACGCAGTATTTT. The entire variable domain, with the rest obtained from reference TRBV15 and TRBJ2-3, is as follows: DAMVIQNPRYQVTQFGKPVTLSCSQTLNHNVMYWYQQKSSQAPKLLFHYYDKDFNNEADTPDNFQSRRPNTSFCFLDIRSPGLGDTAMYLCATSRTGGTDTQYFGPGTRLTVL.

V and J are TRBV5-1 and TRBJ2-1; 9 bases map to TRBD1. This CDR3 contains 15 residues. J gave up 4 bases and V 0 bases, and 2 bases lay outside the gene matches. Germline loops: CDR1 SGHRS, CDR2 YFSETQ. The CDR3 DNA follows: TGCGCCAGCAGCTTGGGTGGACAGGGGTACAATGAGCAGTTCTTC. As protein: CASSLGGQGYNEQFF.

CDR3 coding DNA: TGTGCCAGCAGTTACTCCCTAGCGGGGGGAACGGAGACCCAGTACTTC. Its translation is CASSYSLAGGTETQYF. The chain uses TRBV6-6 and TRBJ2-5, with TRBD2 matching over 11 bases. Looked up from germline, CDR1 is MNHNY and CDR2 is SVGAGI (reference sequence). J lost 5 bases, V lost 0 bases, and 5 bases had no gene match. The CDR3 consists of 16 residues.

The chain recombines TRBV7-2 with TRBJ2-7; tentative D call: TRBD2 (5 bases). With 0 bases removed from V and 0 bases from J, the gap between germline ends came to 18 bases. The CDR3 is made up of 18 amino acids. Germline-derived CDR1 and CDR2 are SGHTA and FQGNSA. The CDR3 is CASSLALRRGLSSYEQYF. The CDR3, as DNA: TGTGCCAGCAGCTTAGCACTTCGCCGAGGGCTAAGCTCCTACGAGCAGTACTTC.

The chain recombines TRBV11-2 with TRBJ2-3; D is unclear. The CDR3 is 15 residues long. The V and J ends lost 1 base and 2 bases respectively, with 10 bases between them. Germline loops: CDR1 SGHAT, CDR2 FQNNGV. The chain's CDR3 is CASSLVVAATDTQYF. CDR3 sequence (DNA): TGTGCCAGCAGCTTAGTGGTTGCGGCCACAGATACGCAGTATTTT.

This chain joins TRBV11-2 and TRBJ2-1, with D possibly being TRBD2 (5 bases). The CDR3 is 16 residues long. Per the germline V gene, CDR1 is SGHAT and CDR2 is FQNNGV. The V gene lost 0 bases and the J gene lost 6 bases, with 15 bases spanning the gap. The CDR3 loop is CASSLDRRSRGNEQFF. Here the CDR3 DNA reads TGTGCCAGCAGCTTAGATCGACGGAGCCGGGGCAATGAGCAGTTCTTC. Full variable domain (rest looked up from reference TRBV11-2 and TRBJ2-1): EAGVAQSPRYKIIEKRQSVAFWCNPISGHATLYWYQQILGQGPKLLIQFQNNGVVDDSQLPKDRFSAERLKGVDSTLKIQPAKLEDSAVYLCASSLDRRSRGNEQFFGPGTRLTVL.

The rearrangement joins TRBV7-9 to TRBJ2-2; D gene ambiguous. This CDR3 region has 14 residues. Per the germline V gene, CDR1 is SEHNR and CDR2 is FQNEAQ (reference sequence). V dropped 5 bases and J dropped 2 bases, with 9 bases sitting between them. CDR3 coding DNA: TGTGCCAGCAGCATAACAGCTAACACCGGGGAGCTGTTTTTT. Encoded protein: CASSITANTGELFF.

J is TRBJ2-7 and V is TRBV28, with 8 bases aligning to TRBD2. J gave up 7 bases and V 2 bases, and 10 bases lay outside the gene matches. Germline CDR1 MDHEN, CDR2 SYDVKM. The CDR3 spans 15 residues. The CDR3 nucleotides read TGTGCCAGCAGTTTAAGCGGGAGATTCCTACGGGAGCAGTACTTC. Protein product: CASSLSGRFLREQYF.

The chain joins TRBV5-1 to TRBJ1-1, with a possible D match to TRBD1 (6 bases). V gave up 0 bases and J gave up 4 bases, with 10 bases separating them. Germline V gene lookup returns CDR1 SGHRS and CDR2 YFSETQ. This CDR3 comprises 14 residues. This CDR3 reads CASSLGIRGTEAFF. The CDR3 DNA sequence: TGCGCCAGCAGCTTGGGTATCAGGGGCACTGAAGCTTTCTTT. The full variable domain, its missing parts supplied by reference TRBV5-1 and TRBJ1-1, is KAGVTQTPRYLIKTRGQQVTLSCSPISGHRSVSWYQQTPGQGLQFLFEYFSETQRNKGNFPGRFSGRQFSNSRSEMNVSTLELGDSALYLCASSLGIRGTEAFFGQGTRLTVV.

The chain carries TRBV6-6 and TRBJ2-7; D may be TRBD2 (6 bases). In germline, CDR1 is MNHNY, CDR2 SVGAGI (reference sequence). Trimming cost V 5 bases and J 3 bases, with 11 bases left between them. CDR3 length equals 13 residues. CDR3 residues: CASSRDLIYEQYF. As DNA, the CDR3 is TGTGCCAGCAGTCGGGACTTAATCTACGAGCAGTACTTC.

The rearrangement joins TRBV19 to TRBJ2-1; D is ambiguous. Trimming removed 7 bases from V and 3 bases from J, with 16 bases in between. This CDR3 is built from 15 residues. Germline assignment: CDR1 LNHDA and CDR2 SQIVND (reference sequence). CDR3 in amino acids: CASTMTVGSYNEQFF. The CDR3 DNA sequence: TGTGCCAGTACTATGACTGTGGGTAGCTACAATGAGCAGTTCTTC.